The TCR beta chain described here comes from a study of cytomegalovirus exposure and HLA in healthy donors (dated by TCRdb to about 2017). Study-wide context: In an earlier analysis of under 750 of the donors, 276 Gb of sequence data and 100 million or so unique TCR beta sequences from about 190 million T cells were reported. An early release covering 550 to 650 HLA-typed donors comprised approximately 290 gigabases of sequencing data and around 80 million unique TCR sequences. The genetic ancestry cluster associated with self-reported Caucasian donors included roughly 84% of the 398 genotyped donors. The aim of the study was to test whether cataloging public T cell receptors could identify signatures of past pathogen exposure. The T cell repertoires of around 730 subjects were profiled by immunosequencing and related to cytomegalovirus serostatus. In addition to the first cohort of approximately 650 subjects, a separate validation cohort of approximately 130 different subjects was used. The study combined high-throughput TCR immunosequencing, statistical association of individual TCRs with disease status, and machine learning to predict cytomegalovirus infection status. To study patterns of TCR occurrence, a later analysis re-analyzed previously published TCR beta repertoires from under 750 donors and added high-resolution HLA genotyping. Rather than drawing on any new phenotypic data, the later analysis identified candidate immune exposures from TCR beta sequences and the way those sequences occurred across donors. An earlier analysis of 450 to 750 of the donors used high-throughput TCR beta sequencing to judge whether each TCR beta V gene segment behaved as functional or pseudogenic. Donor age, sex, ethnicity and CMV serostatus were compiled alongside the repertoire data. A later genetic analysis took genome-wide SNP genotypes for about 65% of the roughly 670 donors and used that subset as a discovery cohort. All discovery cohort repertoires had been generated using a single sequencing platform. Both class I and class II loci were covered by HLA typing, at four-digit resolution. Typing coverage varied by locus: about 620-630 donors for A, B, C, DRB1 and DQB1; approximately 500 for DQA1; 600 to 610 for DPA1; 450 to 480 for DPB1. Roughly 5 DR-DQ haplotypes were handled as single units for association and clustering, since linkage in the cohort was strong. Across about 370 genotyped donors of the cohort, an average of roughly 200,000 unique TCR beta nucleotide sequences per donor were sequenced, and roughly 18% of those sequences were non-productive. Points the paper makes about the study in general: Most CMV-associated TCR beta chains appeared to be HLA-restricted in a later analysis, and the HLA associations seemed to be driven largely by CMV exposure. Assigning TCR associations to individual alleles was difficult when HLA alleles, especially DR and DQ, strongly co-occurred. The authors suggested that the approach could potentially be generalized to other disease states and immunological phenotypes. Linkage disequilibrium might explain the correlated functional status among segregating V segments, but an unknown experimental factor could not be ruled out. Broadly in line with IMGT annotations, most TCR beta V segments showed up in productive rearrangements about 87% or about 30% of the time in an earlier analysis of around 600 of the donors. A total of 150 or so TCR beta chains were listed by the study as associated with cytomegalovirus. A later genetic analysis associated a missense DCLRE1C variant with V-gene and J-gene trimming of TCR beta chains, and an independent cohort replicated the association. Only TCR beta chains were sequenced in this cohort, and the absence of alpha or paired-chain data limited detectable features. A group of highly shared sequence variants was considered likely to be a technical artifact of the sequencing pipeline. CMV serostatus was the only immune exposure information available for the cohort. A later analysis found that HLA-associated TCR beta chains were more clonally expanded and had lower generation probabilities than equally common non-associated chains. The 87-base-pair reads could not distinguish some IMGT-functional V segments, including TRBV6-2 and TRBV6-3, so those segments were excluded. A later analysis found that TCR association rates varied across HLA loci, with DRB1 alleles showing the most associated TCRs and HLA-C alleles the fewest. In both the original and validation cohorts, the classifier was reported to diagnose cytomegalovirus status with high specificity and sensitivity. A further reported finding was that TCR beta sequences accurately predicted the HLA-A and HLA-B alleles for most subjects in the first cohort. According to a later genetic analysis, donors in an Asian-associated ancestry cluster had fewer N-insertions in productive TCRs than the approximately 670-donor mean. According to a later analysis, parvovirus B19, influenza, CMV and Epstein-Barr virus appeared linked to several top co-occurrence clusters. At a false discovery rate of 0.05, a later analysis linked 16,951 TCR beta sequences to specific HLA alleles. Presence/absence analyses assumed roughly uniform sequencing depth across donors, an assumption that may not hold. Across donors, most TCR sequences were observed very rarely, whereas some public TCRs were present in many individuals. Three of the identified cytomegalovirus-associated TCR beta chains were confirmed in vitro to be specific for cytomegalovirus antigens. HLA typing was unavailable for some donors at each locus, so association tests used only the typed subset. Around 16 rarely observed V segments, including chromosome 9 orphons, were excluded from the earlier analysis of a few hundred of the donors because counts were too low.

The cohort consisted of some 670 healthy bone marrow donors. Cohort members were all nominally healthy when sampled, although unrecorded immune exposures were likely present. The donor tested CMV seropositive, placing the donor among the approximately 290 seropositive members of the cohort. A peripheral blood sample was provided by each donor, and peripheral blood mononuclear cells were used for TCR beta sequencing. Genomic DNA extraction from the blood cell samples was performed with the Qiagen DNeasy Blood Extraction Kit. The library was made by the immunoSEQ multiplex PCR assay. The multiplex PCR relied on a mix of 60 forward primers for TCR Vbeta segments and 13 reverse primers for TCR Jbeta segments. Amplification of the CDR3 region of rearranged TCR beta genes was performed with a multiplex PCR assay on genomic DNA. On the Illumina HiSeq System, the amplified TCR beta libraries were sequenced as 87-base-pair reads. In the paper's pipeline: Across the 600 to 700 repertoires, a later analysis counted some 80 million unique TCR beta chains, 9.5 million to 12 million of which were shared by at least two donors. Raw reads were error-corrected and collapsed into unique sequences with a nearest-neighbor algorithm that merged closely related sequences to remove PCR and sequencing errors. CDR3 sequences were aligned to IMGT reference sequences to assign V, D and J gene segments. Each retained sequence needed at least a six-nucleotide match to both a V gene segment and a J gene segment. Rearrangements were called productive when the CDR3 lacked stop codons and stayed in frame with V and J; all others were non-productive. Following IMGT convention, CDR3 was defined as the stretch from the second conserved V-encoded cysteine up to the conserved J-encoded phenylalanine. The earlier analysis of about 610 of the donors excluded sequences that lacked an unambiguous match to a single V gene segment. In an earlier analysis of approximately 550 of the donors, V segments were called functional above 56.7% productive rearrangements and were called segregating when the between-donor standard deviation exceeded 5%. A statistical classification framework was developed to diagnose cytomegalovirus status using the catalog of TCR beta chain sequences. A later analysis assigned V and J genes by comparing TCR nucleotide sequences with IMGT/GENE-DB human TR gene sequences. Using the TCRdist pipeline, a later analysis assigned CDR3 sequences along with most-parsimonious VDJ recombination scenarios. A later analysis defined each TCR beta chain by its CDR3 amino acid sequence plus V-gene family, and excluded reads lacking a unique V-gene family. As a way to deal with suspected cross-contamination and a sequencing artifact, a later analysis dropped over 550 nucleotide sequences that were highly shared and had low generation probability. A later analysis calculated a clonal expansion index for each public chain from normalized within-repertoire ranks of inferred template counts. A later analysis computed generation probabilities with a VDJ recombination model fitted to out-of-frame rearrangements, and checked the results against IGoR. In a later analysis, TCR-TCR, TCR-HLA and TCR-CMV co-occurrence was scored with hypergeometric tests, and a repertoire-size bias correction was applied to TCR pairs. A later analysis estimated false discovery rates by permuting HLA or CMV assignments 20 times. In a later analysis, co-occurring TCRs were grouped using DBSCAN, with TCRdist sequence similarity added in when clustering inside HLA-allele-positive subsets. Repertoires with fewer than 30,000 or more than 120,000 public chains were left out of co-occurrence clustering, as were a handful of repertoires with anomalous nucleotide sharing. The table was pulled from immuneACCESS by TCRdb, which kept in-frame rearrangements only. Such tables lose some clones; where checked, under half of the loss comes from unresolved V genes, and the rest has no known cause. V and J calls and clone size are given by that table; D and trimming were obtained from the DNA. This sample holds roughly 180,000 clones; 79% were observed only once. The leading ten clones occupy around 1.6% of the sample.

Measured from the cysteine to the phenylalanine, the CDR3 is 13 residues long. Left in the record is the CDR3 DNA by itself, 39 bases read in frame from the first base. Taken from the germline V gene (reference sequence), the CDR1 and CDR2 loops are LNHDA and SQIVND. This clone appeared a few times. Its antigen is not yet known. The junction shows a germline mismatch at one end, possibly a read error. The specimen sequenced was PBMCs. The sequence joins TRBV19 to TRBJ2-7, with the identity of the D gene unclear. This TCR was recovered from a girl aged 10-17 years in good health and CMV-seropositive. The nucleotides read TGTGCCAGTACCGCTTCACCGATGACACCCCTGGCCTTC. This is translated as CASTASPMTPLAF.